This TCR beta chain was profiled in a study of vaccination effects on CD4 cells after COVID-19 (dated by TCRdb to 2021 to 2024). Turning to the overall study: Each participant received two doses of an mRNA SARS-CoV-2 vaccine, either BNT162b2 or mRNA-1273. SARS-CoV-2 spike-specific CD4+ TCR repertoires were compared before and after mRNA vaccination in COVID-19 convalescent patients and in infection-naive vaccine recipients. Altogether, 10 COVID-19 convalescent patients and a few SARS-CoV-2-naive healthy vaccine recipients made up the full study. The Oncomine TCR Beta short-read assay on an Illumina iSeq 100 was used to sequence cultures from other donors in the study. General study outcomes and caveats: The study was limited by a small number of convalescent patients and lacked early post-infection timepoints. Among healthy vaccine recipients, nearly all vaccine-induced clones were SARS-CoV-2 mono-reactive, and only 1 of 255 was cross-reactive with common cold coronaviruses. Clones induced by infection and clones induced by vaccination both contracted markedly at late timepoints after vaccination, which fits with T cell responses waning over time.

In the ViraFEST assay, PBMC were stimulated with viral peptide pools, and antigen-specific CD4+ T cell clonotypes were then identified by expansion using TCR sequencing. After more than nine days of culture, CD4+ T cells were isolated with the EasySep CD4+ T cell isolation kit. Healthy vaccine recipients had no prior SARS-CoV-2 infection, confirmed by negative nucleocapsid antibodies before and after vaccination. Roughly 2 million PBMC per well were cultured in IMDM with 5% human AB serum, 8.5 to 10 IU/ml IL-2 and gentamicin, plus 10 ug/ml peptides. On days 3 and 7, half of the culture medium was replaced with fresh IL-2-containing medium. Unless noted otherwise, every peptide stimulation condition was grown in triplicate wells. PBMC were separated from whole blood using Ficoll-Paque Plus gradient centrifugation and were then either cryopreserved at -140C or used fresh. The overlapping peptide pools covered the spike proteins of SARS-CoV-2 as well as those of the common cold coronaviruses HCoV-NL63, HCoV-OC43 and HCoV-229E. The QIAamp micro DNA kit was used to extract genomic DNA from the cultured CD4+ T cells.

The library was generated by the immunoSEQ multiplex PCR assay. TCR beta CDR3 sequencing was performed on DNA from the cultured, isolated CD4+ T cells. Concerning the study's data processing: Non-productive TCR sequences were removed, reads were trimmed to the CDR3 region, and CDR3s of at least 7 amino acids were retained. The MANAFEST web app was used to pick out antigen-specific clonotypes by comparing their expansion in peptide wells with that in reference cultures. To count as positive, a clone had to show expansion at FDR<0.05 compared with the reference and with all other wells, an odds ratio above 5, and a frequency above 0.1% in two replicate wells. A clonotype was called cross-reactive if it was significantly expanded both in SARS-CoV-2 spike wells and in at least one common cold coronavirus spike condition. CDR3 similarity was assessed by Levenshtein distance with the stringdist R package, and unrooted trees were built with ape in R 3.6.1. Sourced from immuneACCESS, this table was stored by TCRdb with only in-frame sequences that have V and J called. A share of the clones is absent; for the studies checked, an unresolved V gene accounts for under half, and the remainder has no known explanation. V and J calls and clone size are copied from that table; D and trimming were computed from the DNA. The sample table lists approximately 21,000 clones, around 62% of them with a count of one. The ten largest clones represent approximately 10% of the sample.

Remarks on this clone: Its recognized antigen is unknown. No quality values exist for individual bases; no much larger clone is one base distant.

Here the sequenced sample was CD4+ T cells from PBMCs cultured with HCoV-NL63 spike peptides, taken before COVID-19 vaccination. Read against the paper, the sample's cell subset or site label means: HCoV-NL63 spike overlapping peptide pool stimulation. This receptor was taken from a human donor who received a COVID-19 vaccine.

The bases read TGTGCCAGCAGCGCGACTAGCTACCCCTACAATGAGCAGTTCTTC. This yields the protein CASSATSYPYNEQFF. This chain is built from TRBV7-2 and TRBJ2-1, and 7 bases in between align with TRBD2. The CDR3 spans 15 residues, from the cysteine through the phenylalanine. Only the CDR3 region is kept as DNA, spanning 45 bases read in frame from base 1. Per the germline V gene, SGHTA is the CDR1 and FQGNSA is the CDR2. Compared with germline, V lacks 5 bases and J lacks 2 bases; bases without a gene match: 6.